The 16 T cell receptor beta chains given below trace back to one sample, sequenced in a study of post-analysis software for immune sequencing data. Built from TCR beta cDNA, the libraries had unique molecular identifiers in them. TCRdb re-called the PCR reads through MiXCR, storing one row per CDR3 protein. This table holds hundreds of thousands of distinct CDR3 sequences, more than 50% found once. Study results and caveats: TRBV5-6, TRBV5-1 and TRBV20-1 were among a handful of TRBV segments more frequent in patients than controls.

The antigens of these receptors remain unknown. Specimen: blood. The source of these receptors is a girl aged 2-10 years with multiple sclerosis.

This clonotype was seen more than once but under ten times. V gene TRBV20-1 combines with J gene TRBJ2-5; D remains ambiguous. Germline V gene sequence: CDR1 DFQATT, CDR2 SNEGSKA (reference sequence). Trimming pared 1 base from V and 5 bases from J, leaving 11 bases between. The length of the CDR3 is 13 residues. The CDR3 coding sequence is TGCAGTGCTAGAGTGCAGGACGAGGAGACCCAGTACTTC. It specifies CSARVQDEETQYF.

This clonotype was counted only a few times. The chain employs TRBV12-3 or TRBV12-4 and TRBJ2-5; unclear D gene. The V gene lost 6 bases and the J gene lost 3 bases, with 11 bases spanning the gap. This CDR3 spans 13 amino acids. The CDR3 loop reads CASRYLREETQYF. Written as DNA, the CDR3 is TGTGCCAGCAGGTATCTACGGGAAGAGACCCAGTACTTC.

This clonotype is a singleton in its sample. CDR3 sequence: CASSLAAVSTDTQYF. The CDR3 coding sequence is TGCGCCAGCAGCCTGGCTGCGGTTAGCACAGATACGCAGTATTTT. The chain employs TRBV5-1 and TRBJ2-3, with D unresolved. This CDR3 has 15 amino acids. Germline CDR1 and CDR2: SGHRS and YFSETQ. Trimming shortened V by 4 bases and J by 0 bases, and 12 bases separated the two germline ends.

The chain employs TRBV27 and TRBJ1-2; D unclear. CDR3 length equals 13 residues. The V gene's germline CDR1 is MNHEY and CDR2 SMNVEV (reference sequence). V was pared by 2 bases and J by 8 bases, with 12 bases between. The CDR3 DNA reads TGTGCCAGCAGTTTAATAGCAGGTTTCGGCTACACCTTC. It encodes CASSLIAGFGYTF.

This clonotype has a handful of counts. V gene TRBV7-6 combines with J gene TRBJ2-3; 7 positions agree with TRBD1. CDR3 length: 14 residues. Germline V lookup: CDR1 SGHVS, CDR2 FNYEAQ. V was pared by 5 bases and J by 6 bases, with 8 bases of the junction left unmatched. CDR3 nucleotide sequence: TGTGCCAGCAGCCCGGGACAGTCCAGGGATACGCAGTATTTT. The encoded protein is CASSPGQSRDTQYF. The full variable domain, completed using reference TRBV7-6 and TRBJ2-3, is GAGVSQSPRYKVTKRGQDVALRCDPISGHVSLYWYRQALGQGPEFLTYFNYEAQQDKSGLPNDRFSAERPEGSISTLTIQRTEQRDSAMYRCASSPGQSRDTQYFGPGTRLTVL.

The chain uses TRBV7-2 and TRBJ2-1; D may be TRBD1 (5 bases). The DNA matches TRBJ2-7 better at its end, which makes the J call doubtful. The CDR3 has 17 residues. CDR1 is SGHTA, CDR2 FQGNSA, per germline. CDR3 bases: TGTGCCAGCAGCTTCAACACAGGCTACAGCTCCTACAATGAGCAGTACTTC. It is translated as CASSFNTGYSSYNEQYF.

The chain employs TRBV6-6 and TRBJ2-1, with D unresolved. CDR1 and CDR2 from the germline V gene are MNHNY and SVGAGI (reference sequence). CDR3 length: 16 amino acids. V was shortened by 2 bases and J by 3 bases, with 14 bases between the two germline ends. CDR3 nucleotide sequence: TGTGCCAGCAGTTACAAGTCTTGGGCGATCTACAATGAGCAGTTCTTC. The encoded protein is CASSYKSWAIYNEQFF.

This chain links TRBV3-1 with TRBJ2-7; D remains unclear. The DNA end is a closer match to TRBJ2-5, so the J assignment may be wrong. The germline gives CDR1 LGHDT, CDR2 YNNKEL (reference sequence). CDR3 length: 13 amino acids. CDR3 DNA sequence: TGTGCCAGCAGCCAAGAGGTGGTCCGGACCCAGTACTTC. Encoded protein: CASSQEVVRTQYF.

V and J are TRBV6-1 and TRBJ2-1; D possibly corresponds to TRBD2 (6 bases). CDR3 length: 14 residues. Germline V gene data show CDR1 as MNHNS and CDR2 as SASEGT. V gave up 8 bases and J gave up 9 bases, with 20 bases separating them. The CDR3 nucleotides are TGTGCCAGCGTAGGGCGGGAAGTGAGGAGTGAGCAGTTCTTC. Translated: CASVGREVRSEQFF.

This chain uses TRBV29-1 with TRBJ2-7, with D unclear. CDR3 size: 11 residues. Trimming removed 3 bases from V and 1 base from J, with 4 bases in between. CDR1 SQVTM and CDR2 ANQGSEA come from the germline V gene. CDR3 bases: TGCAGCGTTGAGTTATCCTACGAGCAGTACTTC. Protein sequence: CSVELSYEQYF.

The chain couples TRBV4-1 to TRBJ1-5, with D unclear. The germline V gene has CDR1 MGHRA and CDR2 YSYEKL. The CDR3 contains 17 residues. The V and J ends lost 2 bases and 0 bases respectively, with 14 bases between them. CDR3 coding DNA: TGCGCCAGCAGCCAACCACAGCCGTTCTATAGCAATCAGCCCCAGCATTTT. It is translated as CASSQPQPFYSNQPQHF.

This rearrangement joins TRBV28 to TRBJ2-5; D possibly corresponds to TRBD1 (6 bases). The closer fit of TRBJ2-7 to the DNA end suggests the J call may be wrong. CDR3 length: 16 residues. Germline assignment: CDR1 MDHEN and CDR2 SYDVKM. The CDR3 loop is CASNQKRQGSPYEQYF. The CDR3 nucleotides read TGTGCCAGCAACCAAAAGAGGCAGGGGTCCCCCTACGAGCAGTACTTC.

V usage is TRBV5-1 and J usage is TRBJ1-2; TRBD1 might be the D (5 bases). CDR3 size: 14 residues. Germline assignment: CDR1 SGHRS and CDR2 YFSETQ. V lost 0 bases and J lost 6, with 12 bases in between. The CDR3 here is CASSLVGGFDGYTF. The CDR3 DNA sequence: TGCGCCAGCAGCTTGGTGGGGGGTTTTGATGGCTACACCTTC.

The chain uses TRBV20-1 and TRBJ2-3; D is unclear. The CDR3 loop spans 12 amino acids. Germline CDR1 and CDR2: DFQATT and SNEGSKA (reference sequence). V was pared by 5 bases and J by 6 bases, with 12 bases between. CDR3 sequence reads: CSAARTPDTQYF. In DNA, the CDR3 is TGCAGTGCTGCCCGGACCCCGGATACGCAGTATTTT.

This clonotype was counted between two and nine times. The chain uses TRBV5-1 and TRBJ2-3, with D possibly being TRBD2 (6 bases). With 7 bases removed from V and 3 bases from J, the gap between germline ends came to 15 bases. Germline loops: CDR1 SGHRS, CDR2 YFSETQ. The CDR3 sequence is 14 residues long. The CDR3 here is CASASGDSTDTQYF. CDR3 coding DNA: TGCGCCAGCGCATCGGGGGATTCAACAGATACGCAGTATTTT.

V is TRBV27 and J is TRBJ2-1; the match to TRBD2 covers 10 bases. J lost 7 bases, V lost 7 bases, and 4 bases had no gene match. The CDR3 totals 13 residues. Germline V gives CDR1 MNHEY, CDR2 SMNVEV (reference sequence). CDR3 protein: CASMLAGGNEQFF. CDR3 nucleotides: TGTGCCAGCATGTTAGCGGGAGGTAATGAGCAGTTCTTC.